This TCR beta chain comes out of a study of identical twins. MiXCR, run by TCRdb on the 5' RACE reads, gives a single entry per CDR3 protein. The table lists fewer than 650,000 distinct CDR3 sequences, less than 9% of them singletons, with roughly 1.6% in the top ten. From germline, CDR1 is SGHRS and CDR2 YFSETQ. V lost 4 bases to trimming and J lost 3 bases, with 20 bases between them. This CDR3 is 16 amino acids long. This sample was shared with a second study, whose subject was yellow fever vaccine responses in identical twins.

The sequencing sample was made of PBMCs. The chain has TRBV5-1 and TRBJ2-7; tentatively, D is TRBD2 (5 bases). This TCR derives from a woman aged 18-30 years in good health. CDR3 residues: CASSKAFGHEGYEQYF. CDR3 sequence (DNA): TGCGCCAGCAGCAAGGCTTTCGGCCACGAGGGCTACGAGCAGTACTTC.